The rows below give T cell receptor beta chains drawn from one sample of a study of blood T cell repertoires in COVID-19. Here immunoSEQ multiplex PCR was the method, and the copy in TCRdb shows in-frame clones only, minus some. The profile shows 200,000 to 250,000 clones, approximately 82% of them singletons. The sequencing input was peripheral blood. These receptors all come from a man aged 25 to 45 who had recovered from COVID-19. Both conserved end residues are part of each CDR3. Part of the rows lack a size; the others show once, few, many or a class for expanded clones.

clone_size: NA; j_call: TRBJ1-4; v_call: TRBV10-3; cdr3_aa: CAISDRQLEKLFF
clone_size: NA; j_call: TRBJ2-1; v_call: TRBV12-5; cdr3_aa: CASSSPVGVSEQFF
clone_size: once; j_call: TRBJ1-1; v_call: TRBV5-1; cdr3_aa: CASSATSEAFF
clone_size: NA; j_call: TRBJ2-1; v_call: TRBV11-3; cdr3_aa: CASKGQGANEQFF
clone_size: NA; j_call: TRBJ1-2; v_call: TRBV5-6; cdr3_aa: CASSRPGVGRGYGYTF
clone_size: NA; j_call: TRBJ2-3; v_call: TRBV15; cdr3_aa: CATSPSRGSTDTQYF
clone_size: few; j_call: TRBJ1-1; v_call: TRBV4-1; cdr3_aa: CASSQDLVNTEAFF
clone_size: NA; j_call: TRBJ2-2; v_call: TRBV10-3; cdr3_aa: CAITAGSGELFF
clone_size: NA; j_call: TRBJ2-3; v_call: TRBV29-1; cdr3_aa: CSVFPQPGSKADTQYF
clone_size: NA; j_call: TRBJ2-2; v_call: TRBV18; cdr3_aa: CASSPGQGEAGELFF
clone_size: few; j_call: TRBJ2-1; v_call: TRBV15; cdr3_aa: CATSREGGEQFF
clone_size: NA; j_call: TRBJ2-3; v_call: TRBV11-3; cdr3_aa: CASSPAGGPLDTQYF
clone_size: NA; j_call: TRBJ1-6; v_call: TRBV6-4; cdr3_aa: CASSTGNNSPLHF
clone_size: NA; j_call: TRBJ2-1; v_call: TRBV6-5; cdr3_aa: CASSSGTEQFF
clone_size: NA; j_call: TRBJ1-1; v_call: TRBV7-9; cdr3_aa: CASSFGAGGEAFF
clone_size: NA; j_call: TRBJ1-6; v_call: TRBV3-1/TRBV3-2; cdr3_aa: CASKAHKNSPLHF
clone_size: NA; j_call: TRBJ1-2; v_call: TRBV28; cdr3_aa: CASSLGGQGNGYTF
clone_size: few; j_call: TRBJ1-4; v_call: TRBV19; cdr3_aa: CASSTTPGFEKLFF
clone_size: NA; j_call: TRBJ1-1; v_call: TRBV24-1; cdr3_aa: CATNRVLNTEAFF
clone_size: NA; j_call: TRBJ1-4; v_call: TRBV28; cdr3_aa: CASSRGQGAGKLFF
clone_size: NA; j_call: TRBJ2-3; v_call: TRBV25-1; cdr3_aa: CASSGTVIDTQYF
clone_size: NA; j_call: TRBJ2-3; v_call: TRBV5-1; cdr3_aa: CASSFTSGGDTQYF
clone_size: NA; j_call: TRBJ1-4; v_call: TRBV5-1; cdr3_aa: CASSLAGSDEKLFF
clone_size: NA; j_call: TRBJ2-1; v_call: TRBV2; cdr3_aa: CASRTSGVYNEQFF
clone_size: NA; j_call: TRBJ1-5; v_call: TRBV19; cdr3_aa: CASSSKSYSNQPQHF
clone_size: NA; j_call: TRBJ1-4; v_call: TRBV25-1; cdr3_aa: CASSGQRGGGEKLFF
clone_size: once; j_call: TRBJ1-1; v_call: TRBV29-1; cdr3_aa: CSVGAGGRTEAFF
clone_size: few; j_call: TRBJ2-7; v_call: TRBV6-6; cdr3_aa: CASSYYRVYEQYF
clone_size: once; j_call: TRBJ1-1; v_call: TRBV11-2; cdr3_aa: CASSAISGVTEAFF
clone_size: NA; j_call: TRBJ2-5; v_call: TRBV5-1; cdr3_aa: CASSLDGTIEETQYF